This TCR beta chain was profiled in a study of regulatory T cells in long-lasting Graves disease. The CDR3 is 16 amino acids. Per germline, CDR1 MNHEY and CDR2 SVGEGT. V gave up 3 bases and J gave up 3 bases, with 17 bases separating them. Study-wide results and limits: Persistent Graves' patients had lower TCR diversity than newly diagnosed ones.

The time point denotes: persistent/refractory GD, antithyroid drugs over 5 years with positive TRAb. The TCR library used RNA extracted from PBMCs. Arm-PCR with iRepertoire HTBI primers amplified the CDR3 regions for these TCR beta libraries. Study processing details: Some 57 TRBV and some 15 TRBJ segments were identified across samples. TCRdb processed the multiplex PCR reads anew with MiXCR; each CDR3 protein has one entry. The V and J calls shown here were made by TCRdb, not taken from the authors' results. This table has a few hundred thousand distinct CDR3 sequences, under 25% appearing once. For this clonotype: What it binds is not known.

The chain links TRBV6-2 or TRBV6-3 to TRBJ1-1; tentatively, D is TRBD1 (6 bases). The source was peripheral blood mononuclear cells (PBMCs), collected when the disease was refractory, from a patient treated with antithyroid drugs. This TCR came from a female donor with Graves disease. The CDR3 coding sequence is TGTGCCAGCAGTTATGGGGGGGGGGGCGCAGACACTGAAGCTTTCTTT. Translation gives CASSYGGGGADTEAFF.